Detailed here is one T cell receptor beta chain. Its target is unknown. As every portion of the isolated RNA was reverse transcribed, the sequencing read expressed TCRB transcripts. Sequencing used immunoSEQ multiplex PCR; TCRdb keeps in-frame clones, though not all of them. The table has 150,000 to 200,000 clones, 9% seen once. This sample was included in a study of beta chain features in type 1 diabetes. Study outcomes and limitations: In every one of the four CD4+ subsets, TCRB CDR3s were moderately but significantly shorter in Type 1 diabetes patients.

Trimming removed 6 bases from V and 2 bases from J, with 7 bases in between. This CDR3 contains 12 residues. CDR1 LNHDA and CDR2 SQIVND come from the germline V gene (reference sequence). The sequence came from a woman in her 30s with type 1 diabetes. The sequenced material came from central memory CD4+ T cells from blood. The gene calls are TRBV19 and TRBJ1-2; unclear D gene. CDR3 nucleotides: TGTGCCAGTAGCGACAAGAACTATGGCTACACCTTC. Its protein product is CASSDKNYGYTF.